The clone carrying this TCR beta chain was detected ten times or more. Its antigen is unidentified. With 5 bases removed from V and 1 base from J, the gap between germline ends came to 12 bases. The CDR3 is made up of 15 amino acids. Per the germline V gene, CDR1 is SEHNR and CDR2 is FQNEAQ (reference sequence). Unique molecular identifiers (one per individual cDNA molecule) were attached. TCRdb used MiXCR to reprocess the 5' RACE reads, holding one entry per CDR3 protein. The sample contains 45,000 to 55,000 distinct CDR3 sequences, 11% of which appear only once. The sample is drawn from a study of early T cells in non-severe SARS-CoV-2 infection. Findings of the study overall: Missing private and CD4 specificities, VDJdb matching favored anti-spike CD8 responses.

The rearrangement links TRBV7-9 to TRBJ2-4; TRBD1 is a possible D gene (5 bases). This TCR was sampled from an adult who was a healthcare worker with PCR-confirmed SARS-CoV-2 infection or an uninfected control (not recorded which). Sample: whole blood. CDR3 amino acids: CASSQPPGAKNIQYF. CDR3 DNA sequence: TGTGCCAGCAGCCAGCCCCCAGGGGCCAAAAACATTCAGTACTTC.